This T cell receptor beta chain was profiled in a study of identical twins. Study-level findings and limits: Within cord blood, abundant beta clonotypes carried fewer insertions, but memory repertoires showed no such trend.

A single record per CDR3 protein comes from TCRdb applying MiXCR to the 5' RACE reads. Of roughly 500,000 distinct CDR3 sequences listed, approximately 22% are singletons. Concerning this clonotype itself: Its target is unknown.

Germline V CDR1 and CDR2: SGHTA, FQGTGA. CDR3 length: 15 residues. V dropped 6 bases and J dropped 6; count of bases not matched to a gene: 11. The sample also formed part of further work on T cells expressing NK-cell markers.

The clonotype comes from a woman between 18 and 30 years old in good health. The genes are TRBV7-3 and TRBJ2-3, with 8 bases fitting TRBD1. Input material: CD4+ T cells sorted from blood. CDR3 in DNA: TGTGCCAGCAGTCGGGCAGGGGGCTGGGCGGATACGCAGTATTTT. Amino acid sequence: CASSRAGGWADTQYF.